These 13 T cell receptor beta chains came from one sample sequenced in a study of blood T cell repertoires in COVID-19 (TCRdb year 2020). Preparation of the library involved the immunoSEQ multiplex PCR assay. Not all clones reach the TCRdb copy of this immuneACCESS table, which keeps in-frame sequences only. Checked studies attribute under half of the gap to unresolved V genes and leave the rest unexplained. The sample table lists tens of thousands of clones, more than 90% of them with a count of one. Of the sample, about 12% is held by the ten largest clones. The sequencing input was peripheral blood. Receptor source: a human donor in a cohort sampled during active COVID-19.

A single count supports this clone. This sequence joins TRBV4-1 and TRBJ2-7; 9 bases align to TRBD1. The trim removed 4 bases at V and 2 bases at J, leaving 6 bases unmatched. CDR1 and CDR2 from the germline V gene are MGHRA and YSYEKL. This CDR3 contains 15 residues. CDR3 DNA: TGCGCCAGCAGCCCCGAGGACAGGGGTGCCTACGAGCAGTACTTC. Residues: CASSPEDRGAYEQYF.

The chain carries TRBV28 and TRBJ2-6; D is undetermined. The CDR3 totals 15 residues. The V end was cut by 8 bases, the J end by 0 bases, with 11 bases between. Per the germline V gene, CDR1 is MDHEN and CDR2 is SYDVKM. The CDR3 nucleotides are TGTGCCAGCCATCACAGCTACTCTGGGGCCAACGTCCTGACTTTC. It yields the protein CASHHSYSGANVLTF.

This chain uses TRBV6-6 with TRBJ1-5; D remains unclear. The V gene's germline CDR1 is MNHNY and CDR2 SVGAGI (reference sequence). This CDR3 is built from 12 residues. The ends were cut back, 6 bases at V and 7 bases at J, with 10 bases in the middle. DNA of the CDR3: TGTGCCAGCAGCCCGGGGAAGCAGCCCCAGCATTTT. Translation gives CASSPGKQPQHF.

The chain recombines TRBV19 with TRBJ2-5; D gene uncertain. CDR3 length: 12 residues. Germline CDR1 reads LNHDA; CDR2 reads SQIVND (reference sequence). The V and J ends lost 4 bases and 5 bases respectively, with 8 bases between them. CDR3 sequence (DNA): TGTGCCAGTAGTAGGGCCGCGGAGACCCAGTACTTC. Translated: CASSRAAETQYF.

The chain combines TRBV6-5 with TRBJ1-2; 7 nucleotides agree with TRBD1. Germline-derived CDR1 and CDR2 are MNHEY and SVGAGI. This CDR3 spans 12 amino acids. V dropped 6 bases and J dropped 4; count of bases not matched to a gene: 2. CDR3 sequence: CASSRDSYGYTF. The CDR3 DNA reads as TGTGCCAGCAGCCGGGACAGCTATGGCTACACCTTC.

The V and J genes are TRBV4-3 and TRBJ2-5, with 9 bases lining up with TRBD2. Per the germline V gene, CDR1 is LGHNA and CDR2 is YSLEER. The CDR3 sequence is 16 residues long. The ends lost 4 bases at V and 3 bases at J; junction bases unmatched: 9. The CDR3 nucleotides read TGCGCCAGCAGCCCCTTCTATAGCGGGAGTAAAGAGACCCAGTACTTC. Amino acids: CASSPFYSGSKETQYF.

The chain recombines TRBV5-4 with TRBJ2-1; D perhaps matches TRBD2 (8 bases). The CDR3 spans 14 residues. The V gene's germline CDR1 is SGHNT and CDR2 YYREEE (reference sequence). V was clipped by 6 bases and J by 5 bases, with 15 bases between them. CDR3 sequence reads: CASTTGGGDNEQFF. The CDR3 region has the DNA TGTGCCAGCACCACGGGAGGGGGCGACAATGAGCAGTTCTTC. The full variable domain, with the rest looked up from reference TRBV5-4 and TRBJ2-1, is ETGVTQSPTHLIKTRGQQVTLRCSSQSGHNTVSWYQQALGQGPQFIFQYYREEENGRGNFPPRFSGLQFPNYSSELNVNALELDDSALYLCASTTGGGDNEQFFGPGTRLTVL.

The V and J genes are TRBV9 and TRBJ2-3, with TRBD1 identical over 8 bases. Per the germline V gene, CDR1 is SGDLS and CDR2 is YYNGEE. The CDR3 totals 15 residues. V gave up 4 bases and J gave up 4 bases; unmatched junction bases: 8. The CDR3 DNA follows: TGTGCCAGCAGCCCGCTATCGGGACAGGCAGATACGCAGTATTTT. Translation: CASSPLSGQADTQYF.

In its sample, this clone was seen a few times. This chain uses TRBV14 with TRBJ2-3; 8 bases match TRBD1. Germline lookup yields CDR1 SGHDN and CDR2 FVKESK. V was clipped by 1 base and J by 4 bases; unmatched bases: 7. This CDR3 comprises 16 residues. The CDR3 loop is CASSQVDSGGADTQYF. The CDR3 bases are TGTGCCAGCAGCCAAGTAGATTCAGGGGGCGCAGATACGCAGTATTTT.

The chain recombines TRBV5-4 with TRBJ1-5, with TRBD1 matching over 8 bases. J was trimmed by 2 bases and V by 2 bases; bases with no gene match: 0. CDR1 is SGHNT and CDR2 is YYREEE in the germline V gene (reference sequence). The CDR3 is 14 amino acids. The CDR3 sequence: CASSLQGGNQPQHF. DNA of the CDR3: TGTGCCAGCAGCTTACAGGGGGGCAATCAGCCCCAGCATTTT.

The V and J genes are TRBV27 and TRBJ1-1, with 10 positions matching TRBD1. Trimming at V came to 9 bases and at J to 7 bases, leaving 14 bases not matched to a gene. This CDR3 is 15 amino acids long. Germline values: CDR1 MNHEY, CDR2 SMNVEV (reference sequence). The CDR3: CASHWGQGRLGEAFF. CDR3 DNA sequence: TGTGCCAGTCACTGGGGACAGGGGAGGTTGGGTGAAGCTTTCTTT.

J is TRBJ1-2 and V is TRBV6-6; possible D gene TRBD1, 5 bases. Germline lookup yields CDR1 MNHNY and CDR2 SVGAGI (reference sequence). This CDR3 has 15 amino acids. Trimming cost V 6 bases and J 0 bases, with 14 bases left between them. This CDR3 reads CASSRRSGANYGYTF. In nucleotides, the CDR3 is TGTGCCAGCAGCCGAAGGTCGGGGGCTAACTATGGCTACACCTTC.

The CDR3 spells CASSLGRRGRLSTDTQYF. In DNA, the CDR3 is TGTGCCAGCAGCTTGGGGCGCCGCGGGAGGTTGAGCACAGATACGCAGTATTTT. This chain links TRBV11-2 with TRBJ2-3; the match to TRBD2 covers 8 bases. Trimming removed 3 bases from V and 0 bases from J; junction bases left unmatched: 11. CDR3 length: 18 amino acids. Germline CDR1 reads SGHAT; CDR2 reads FQNNGV.